Below are 25 T cell receptor beta chains sequenced from a single sample in a study of T cell repertoires in cytomegalovirus infection. No cognate antigen is known for these TCRs. MiXCR, run by TCRdb on the reads, gives a single entry per CDR3 protein. Of 750,000 to 950,000 distinct CDR3 sequences listed, almost 30% were seen once; the top ten hold roughly 14%. The material sequenced was cultured CD8+ T cells from PBMCs, taken from culture after CMV antigen stimulation. All receptors come from a human donor in good health (CMV status not recorded). Some clones in this sample may be carry-over from other donors' samples.

This sequence joins TRBV27 and TRBJ2-6; D unclear. Germline values: CDR1 MNHEY, CDR2 SMNVEV (reference sequence). V was trimmed by 7 bases and J by 2 bases, leaving 6 bases between them. The CDR3 is 13 residues long. The CDR3 DNA follows: TGTGCCAGCACTCATACTGGGGCCAACGTCCTGACTTTC. Its translation: CASTHTGANVLTF.

The chain has TRBV15 and TRBJ1-1; D unclear. Germline V lookup: CDR1 LNHNV, CDR2 YYDKDF (reference sequence). The CDR3 extends over 17 amino acids. Trimming cost V 0 bases and J 1 base, with 15 bases left between them. CDR3 amino acids: CATSRDPRVPSNTEAFF. The CDR3 coding sequence is TGTGCCACCAGCAGAGATCCGCGGGTTCCGTCGAACACTGAAGCTTTCTTT.

A few counts support this clonotype. This chain connects TRBV6-2 or TRBV6-3 to TRBJ1-1; no firm D call. The CDR3 is made up of 15 amino acids. The V gene's germline CDR1 is MNHEY and CDR2 SVGEGT. Between the trimmed V and J ends, which lost 4 bases and 0 bases, there was a span of 12 bases. In DNA, the CDR3 is TGTGCCAGCAGTTTCGGGTCCCCTCTGAACACTGAAGCTTTCTTT. It yields the protein CASSFGSPLNTEAFF.

This clonotype was detected ten times or more. The chain joins TRBV7-9 to TRBJ1-2, with TRBD1 identical over 10 bases. Trimming took 4 bases from V and 5 from J; bases not matched to a gene: 4. The germline V gene has CDR1 SEHNR and CDR2 FQNEAQ (reference sequence). The CDR3 length is 14 residues. CDR3 nucleotides: TGTGCCAGCAGCTCCTCGGACAGGGGGTATGGCTACACCTTC. Its translation is CASSSSDRGYGYTF.

This clonotype was observed a handful of times. V and J are TRBV6-1 and TRBJ2-5, with a tentative D call TRBD2 (5 bases). CDR1 and CDR2 (germline): MNHNS, SASEGT. With 6 bases removed from V and 4 bases from J, the gap between germline ends came to 12 bases. CDR3 size: 13 residues. The CDR3 reads CASRGVRLETQYF. The CDR3 nucleotides read TGTGCCAGCAGGGGAGTGAGGCTAGAGACCCAGTACTTC.

This clonotype was seen a single time. V and J are TRBV4-1 and TRBJ1-1; no reliable D call. V was clipped by 4 bases and J by 1 base, with 7 bases between them. CDR1 and CDR2 (germline): MGHRA, YSYEKL. This CDR3 has 13 residues. CDR3 nucleotide sequence: TGCGCCAGCAGCCGAAATCAGAACACTGAAGCTTTCTTT. Translating gives CASSRNQNTEAFF.

CDR3 amino acids: CASSPPALDTGELFF. DNA for the CDR3: TGTGCCAGCAGCCCTCCAGCATTGGACACCGGGGAGCTGTTTTTT. This chain joins TRBV12-3 or TRBV12-4 and TRBJ2-2; D not certain. CDR3 length: 15 amino acids. The ends were cut back, 6 bases at V and 3 bases at J, with 14 bases in the middle.

This clonotype was observed a handful of times. The V call is TRBV11-2, the J call TRBJ1-2; perhaps TRBD1 as D (5 bases). V lost 6 bases and J 7 bases, leaving 18 bases between the germline ends. The germline gives CDR1 SGHAT, CDR2 FQNNGV. CDR3 length equals 14 residues. As DNA, the CDR3 is TGTGCCAGCAGTGACAGTGGGGGAACGGGTGGCTACACCTTC. Residues: CASSDSGGTGGYTF. The full variable domain, its missing parts supplied by reference TRBV11-2 and TRBJ1-2, is EAGVAQSPRYKIIEKRQSVAFWCNPISGHATLYWYQQILGQGPKLLIQFQNNGVVDDSQLPKDRFSAERLKGVDSTLKIQPAKLEDSAVYLCASSDSGGTGGYTFGSGTRLTVV.

The J gene is TRBJ1-3, the V gene TRBV4-1; 7 nucleotides align to TRBD1. The CDR3 totals 17 residues. CDR1 MGHRA and CDR2 YSYEKL come from the germline V gene. V lost 0 bases, J lost 4 bases, and 9 bases stayed unmatched. CDR3 DNA: TGCGCCAGCAGCCAAGATCGGGTGACAGGGTACGGAAACACCATATATTTT. Its protein is CASSQDRVTGYGNTIYF.

V usage is TRBV4-1 and J usage is TRBJ2-6; D uncertain. The CDR3 sequence is 15 residues long. The V end was cut by 4 bases, the J end by 3 bases, with 10 bases between. Germline loops: CDR1 MGHRA, CDR2 YSYEKL. The CDR3 sequence is CASSLAFVGANVLTF. The CDR3 coding sequence is TGCGCCAGCAGCCTAGCCTTCGTTGGGGCCAACGTCCTGACTTTC.

V gene TRBV4-2 combines with J gene TRBJ1-1; 7 nucleotides match TRBD1. CDR3 length: 15 amino acids. V lost 1 base, J lost 0 bases, and 2 bases stayed unmatched. Germline V gives CDR1 LGHNA, CDR2 YNFKEQ. The CDR3 DNA is TGTGCCAGCAGCCAAGCACAGGGGATGAACACTGAAGCTTTCTTT. As protein: CASSQAQGMNTEAFF.

About this clonotype itself: A much more abundant neighbour one base away suggests this may be a read error. V gene TRBV12-3 or TRBV12-4 combines with J gene TRBJ1-1, with D unclear. The CDR3 spans 17 residues. V lost 8 bases and J lost 1, with 23 bases in between. The DNA of the CDR3 is TGTGCCAGCGGGCCGGGATACGGCAAGATGTCGAACACTGAAGCTTTCTTT. The encoded protein is CASGPGYGKMSNTEAFF.

The chain combines TRBV12-3 or TRBV12-4 with TRBJ2-1; D perhaps matches TRBD1 (6 bases). The ends were cut back, 4 bases at V and 8 bases at J, with 21 bases in the middle. The CDR3 is 16 residues long. CDR3 in amino acids: CASSSGRGYLRDEQFF. In DNA form, the CDR3 reads TGTGCCAGCAGTTCGGGCAGGGGCTACCTTCGGGATGAGCAGTTCTTC.

This clonotype was observed many times. The CDR3 bases are TGTGCCAGCAGTGAAAGGGTGGAGGTCTACGAGCAGTACTTC. It specifies CASSERVEVYEQYF. The chain recombines TRBV6-1 with TRBJ2-7; D may be TRBD2 (5 bases). The V gene's germline CDR1 is MNHNS and CDR2 SASEGT. The CDR3 runs 14 residues. The V end was cut by 2 bases, the J end by 3 bases, with 11 bases between.

The chain links TRBV5-1 to TRBJ1-4; tentatively, D is TRBD1 (6 bases). CDR3 length equals 15 residues. The ends were cut back, 0 bases at V and 1 base at J, with 7 bases in the middle. The germline V gene has CDR1 SGHRS and CDR2 YFSETQ. CDR3 loop: CASSLEGGTNEKLFF. CDR3 in DNA: TGCGCCAGCAGCTTGGAAGGGGGAACTAATGAAAAACTGTTTTTT.

V and J are TRBV12-3 or TRBV12-4 and TRBJ2-1; D may be TRBD2 (5 bases). The CDR3 contains 13 residues. The V end lost 3 bases, the J end lost 10 bases, and 13 bases lay between the germline ends. CDR3 sequence reads: CASSFRGWQEQFF. The CDR3, as DNA: TGTGCCAGCAGTTTTCGGGGTTGGCAGGAGCAGTTCTTC.

The chain combines TRBV5-6 with TRBJ2-1, with 13 bases that match TRBD2. CDR3 size: 18 residues. Germline V gene data show CDR1 as SGHDT and CDR2 as YYEEEE. Trimming at V came to 2 bases and at J to 4 bases, leaving 9 bases not matched to a gene. CDR3 amino acids: CASSFAGGLAGPYNEQFF. The CDR3 DNA follows: TGTGCCAGCAGCTTCGCGGGGGGACTAGCGGGACCGTACAATGAGCAGTTCTTC.

The chain joins TRBV7-8 to TRBJ1-2; D is undetermined. This CDR3 contains 14 residues. The germline V and J ends were trimmed by 5 bases and 4 bases, with 14 bases remaining between them. Germline CDR1 and CDR2: SGHVS and FQNEAQ. The CDR3 DNA reads as TGTGCCAGCAGCAAAAGTGGCCAGCCCTATGGCTACACCTTC. Translated, it gives CASSKSGQPYGYTF.

This clonotype was seen at least ten times. The V gene is TRBV7-2, the J gene TRBJ2-1; D not resolved. Germline CDR1 and CDR2: SGHTA and FQGNSA. There are 17 residues in the CDR3. Between the trimmed V and J ends, which lost 1 base and 0 bases, there was a span of 13 bases. CDR3 protein: CASSLEGQISSYNEQFF. In nucleotides, the CDR3 is TGTGCCAGCAGCTTAGAAGGGCAGATAAGCTCCTACAATGAGCAGTTCTTC. The full variable domain, with the rest looked up from reference TRBV7-2 and TRBJ2-1, is GAGVSQSPSNKVTEKGKDVELRCDPISGHTALYWYRQSLGQGLEFLIYFQGNSAPDKSGLPSDRFSAERTGGSVSTLTIQRTQQEDSAVYLCASSLEGQISSYNEQFFGPGTRLTVL.

The chain employs TRBV24-1 and TRBJ1-2; no reliable D call. Trimming shortened V by 2 bases and J by 8 bases, and 11 bases separated the two germline ends. The CDR3 has 13 residues. The germline V gene encodes CDR1 KGHDR and CDR2 SFDVKD. The CDR3 sequence: CATSDSSTGGYTF. The CDR3 DNA reads TGTGCCACCAGTGATTCTTCTACCGGGGGCTACACCTTC.

Concerning this clonotype itself: A much larger clone lies one base from this, so it may be a read error. V gene TRBV7-2 combines with J gene TRBJ2-1, with a possible D match to TRBD1 (5 bases). CDR3 size: 15 residues. CDR1 and CDR2 (germline): SGHTA, FQGNSA. This chain's CDR3 is CVSSLSRAGFDEQFF. CDR3 in DNA: TGTGTCAGCAGCTTGTCAAGGGCAGGGTTCGATGAGCAGTTCTTC.

The V gene is TRBV20-1, the J gene TRBJ2-7; D is possibly TRBD1 (6 bases). With 3 bases removed from V and 4 bases from J, the gap between germline ends came to 16 bases. The CDR3 loop spans 14 amino acids. Germline V gene sequence: CDR1 DFQATT, CDR2 SNEGSKA (reference sequence). The CDR3 bases are TGCAGTGCTAGTGGTGCAGGGGACGGTTACGAGCAGTACTTC. This gives the protein CSASGAGDGYEQYF.

The chain couples TRBV28 to TRBJ1-1, with 12 positions matching TRBD1. The CDR3 length is 17 residues. Germline trimming cut 5 bases from V and 3 bases from J; bases unmatched to any gene: 10. The germline V gene encodes CDR1 MDHEN and CDR2 SYDVKM. CDR3 in DNA: TGTGCCAGCAGTCTGGGGACAGGGGGCGCTGTGGACACTGAAGCTTTCTTT. Translated, it gives CASSLGTGGAVDTEAFF.

This chain connects TRBV6-2 or TRBV6-3 to TRBJ1-3; tentatively, D is TRBD1 (5 bases). V gave up 4 bases and J gave up 0 bases, with 13 bases separating them. Germline V gene data show CDR1 as MNHEY and CDR2 as SVGEGT. The CDR3 spans 16 residues. The CDR3 sequence is CASSWGGRLSGNTIYF. The CDR3 region has the DNA TGTGCCAGCAGTTGGGGCGGGCGCCTCTCTGGAAACACCATATATTTT.

This clonotype was counted a few times. This rearrangement joins TRBV5-6 to TRBJ2-3, with TRBD1 matching over 11 bases. With 3 bases clipped from V and 5 bases from J, the junction kept 2 bases outside the gene matches. This CDR3 has 14 amino acids. Germline V gene sequence: CDR1 SGHDT, CDR2 YYEEEE. CDR3 sequence (DNA): TGTGCCAGCAGCTGGGGGACAGGGGGAGATACGCAGTATTTT. Its protein is CASSWGTGGDTQYF.